The 24 T cell receptor beta chains reported below all come from one sample, sequenced in a study of cytotoxic CD8 clonotypes in ibrutinib-treated CLL. Using immunoSEQ multiplex PCR, the repertoire was profiled, and TCRdb retains in-frame clones only, with some absent. The data hold roughly 160,000 clones, with 84% observed a single time. The starting material was PBMCs, obtained after 24 months of ibrutinib treatment. The receptors were sampled from a human donor with chronic lymphocytic leukemia.

This clone came up a few times. The rearrangement links TRBV9 to TRBJ1-2, with 10 bases lining up with TRBD1. Germline V gene data show CDR1 as SGDLS and CDR2 as YYNGEE. V gave up 5 bases and J gave up 7 bases; unmatched junction bases: 11. The CDR3 is 15 amino acids. The CDR3 here is CASRLKGQGEGGYTF. The CDR3 DNA sequence: TGTGCCAGCAGACTAAAAGGACAGGGGGAGGGTGGCTACACCTTC.

The gene calls are TRBV1 and TRBJ1-2; TRBD1 is taken as the D call from the table, unchecked against the DNA. TRBV1 counts as a pseudogene. This CDR3 is 12 amino acids long. The CDR3 DNA reads TGCACCAGCAGCCAAGATCAGGATGGCTACACCTTC. Protein: CTSSQDQDGYTF.

In this sample, this clone turned up a few times. In DNA form, the CDR3 reads TGTGCCAGCAGTTATGGTGTGAGCAATCAGCCCCAGCATTTT. Protein sequence: CASSYGVSNQPQHF. The V call is TRBV6-6, the J call TRBJ1-5, with D unresolved. The CDR3 extends over 14 amino acids. The V end lost 3 bases, the J end lost 1 base, and 7 bases lay between the germline ends. Germline V gives CDR1 MNHNY, CDR2 SVGAGI (reference sequence).

This chain uses TRBV28 with TRBJ1-1; D is uncertain. From germline, CDR1 is MDHEN and CDR2 SYDVKM. Trimming took off 2 bases at V and 3 bases at J, with 10 bases between the two ends. The CDR3 runs to 14 residues. The chain's CDR3 is CASSLRARHTEAFF. The CDR3 nucleotides read TGTGCCAGCAGTTTAAGGGCCAGGCACACTGAAGCTTTCTTT.

This clone was counted only a few times. The chain carries TRBV5-1 and TRBJ2-6, with 7 bases matching TRBD2. The germline gives CDR1 SGHRS, CDR2 YFSETQ. J lost 4 bases, V lost 7 bases, and 5 bases had no gene match. CDR3 length: 14 amino acids. The CDR3 region has the DNA TGCGCCAGCGGGAGGGCTTCCGGGGCCAACGTCCTGACTTTC. Translating gives CASGRASGANVLTF.

This chain joins TRBV2 and TRBJ2-3; D remains unclear. This CDR3 has 16 amino acids. V was pared by 6 bases and J by 2 bases, with 18 bases between. Germline lookup yields CDR1 SNHLY and CDR2 FYNNEI. CDR3 amino acids: CASSLPSGLFTDTQYF. In DNA, the CDR3 is TGTGCCAGCAGCCTTCCCAGTGGGCTATTCACAGATACGCAGTATTTT.

This sequence joins TRBV6-5 and TRBJ2-7; 7 bases match TRBD1. V lost 2 bases to trimming and J lost 9 bases; unmatched junction nucleotides: 4. Germline V gene lookup returns CDR1 MNHEY and CDR2 SVGAGI. CDR3 length: 12 residues. In nucleotides, the CDR3 is TGTGCCAGCAGTTACCGACAGGGCTGGCAGTACTTC. It is translated as CASSYRQGWQYF.

The rearrangement uses TRBV5-4 and TRBJ1-1, with 7 bases identical to TRBD1. The CDR3 extends over 14 amino acids. V gave up 1 base and J gave up 2 bases; unmatched junction bases: 2. The germline CDR1 and CDR2 sequences are SGHNT and YYREEE (reference sequence). CDR3 sequence reads: CASSLYRGNTEAFF. In nucleotides, the CDR3 is TGTGCCAGCAGCTTGTACAGGGGTAACACTGAAGCTTTCTTT.

This rearrangement joins TRBV27 to TRBJ2-1; the match to TRBD1 covers 8 bases. The CDR3 is 14 amino acids. Trimming cost V 4 bases and J 7 bases; bases outside gene matches: 6. CDR1 is MNHEY and CDR2 is SMNVEV in the germline V gene (reference sequence). For the CDR3, the DNA is TGTGCCAGCAGTTACGGCAGGGGGCCTAATGAGCAGTTCTTC. Encoded protein: CASSYGRGPNEQFF.

J is TRBJ2-7 and V is TRBV28, with 8 nucleotides matching TRBD2. The CDR3 contains 13 residues. Per germline, CDR1 MDHEN and CDR2 SYDVKM. The V and J ends lost 8 bases and 5 bases, in that order; junction bases with no gene match: 8. In DNA, the CDR3 is TGTGCCAGCGGGCCCACAGCGGGGGACGAGCAGTACTTC. Its protein is CASGPTAGDEQYF.

This clone was seen ten or more times. This CDR3 reads CASSRLDRVEKLFF. CDR3 sequence (DNA): TGTGCCAGCAGCCGACTGGACAGGGTTGAAAAACTGTTTTTT. The chain recombines TRBV14 with TRBJ1-4, with 8 bases identical to TRBD1. The CDR3 has 14 residues. Germline values: CDR1 SGHDN, CDR2 FVKESK. Trimming at V came to 4 bases and at J to 7 bases, leaving 5 bases not matched to a gene.

The J gene is TRBJ2-1, the V gene TRBV4-2; 9 nucleotides agree with TRBD2. V trimming: 9 bases; J trimming: 1 base; junction bases outside the gene matches: 7. Germline assignment: CDR1 LGHNA and CDR2 YNFKEQ. The CDR3 has 15 amino acids. CDR3 bases: TGTGCCAGTGCGAGCGGGGGGACATCCTACAATGAGCAGTTCTTC. Protein product: CASASGGTSYNEQFF.

V usage is TRBV6-1 and J usage is TRBJ2-2; the D gene is possibly TRBD1 (6 bases). CDR1 and CDR2 (germline): MNHNS, SASEGT. The CDR3 has 22 amino acids. Trimming took off 1 base at V and 2 bases at J, with 29 bases between the two ends. As DNA, the CDR3 is TGTGCCAGCAGTGAAGTGTACAGGGCTGGCGCGATACTATCGTCCAACACCGGGGAGCTGTTTTTT. Its translation is CASSEVYRAGAILSSNTGELFF.

The J gene is TRBJ2-5, the V gene TRBV30; D is ambiguous. This CDR3 spans 14 amino acids. Germline assignment: CDR1 GTSNPN and CDR2 SVGIG (reference sequence). V lost 5 bases, J lost 0 bases, and 13 bases lay in between. CDR3 region: CAWRPLEYQETQYF. The CDR3 bases are TGTGCCTGGCGGCCGTTGGAGTACCAAGAGACCCAGTACTTC.

The DNA for the CDR3 is TGCGCCAGCAGCTTAGGGAAAACGAATTACGAGCAGTACTTC. Its protein product is CASSLGKTNYEQYF. V is TRBV5-1 and J is TRBJ2-7; D is undetermined. Per the germline V gene, CDR1 is SGHRS and CDR2 is YFSETQ. Trimming removed 2 bases at V and 4 bases at J, with 13 bases between. This CDR3 is 14 amino acids long.

The V gene is TRBV27, the J gene TRBJ1-5; D is unresolved. The germline V gene encodes CDR1 MNHEY and CDR2 SMNVEV (reference sequence). This CDR3 contains 17 residues. Between the trimmed V and J ends, which lost 8 bases and 1 base, there was a span of 21 bases. CDR3 in DNA: TGTGCCAGCGCATCCGAAGGAGGGATCCCAAGCAATCAGCCCCAGCATTTT. This gives the protein CASASEGGIPSNQPQHF.

There are a few counts of this clone. The chain combines TRBV19 with TRBJ1-1; D is undetermined. The CDR3 sequence is 13 residues long. V lost 1 base and J lost 7, with 10 bases in between. Germline CDR1 reads LNHDA; CDR2 reads SQIVND (reference sequence). The CDR3 loop reads CASSIATYSEAFF. The DNA for the CDR3 is TGTGCCAGTAGTATAGCCACTTATAGTGAAGCTTTCTTT.

This chain uses TRBV11-3 with TRBJ2-1; D uncertain. The germline gives CDR1 SGHNT, CDR2 YENEEA. V lost 5 bases to trimming and J lost 2 bases, with 4 bases between them. This CDR3 has 12 amino acids. This CDR3 is CASSRAYNEQFF. CDR3 sequence (DNA): TGTGCCAGCAGCCGCGCCTACAATGAGCAGTTCTTC.

V is TRBV6-6 and J is TRBJ2-7; 9 bases align to TRBD1. The CDR3 consists of 12 residues. Germline CDR1 is MNHNY and CDR2 is SVGAGI (reference sequence). V lost 10 bases, J lost 3 bases, and 4 bases stayed unmatched. The CDR3 region is CATQDRGYEQYF. The DNA for the CDR3 is TGTGCCACTCAGGACAGGGGCTACGAGCAGTACTTC.

The J gene is TRBJ1-1, the V gene TRBV16, with TRBD1 as a possible D gene (5 bases). This CDR3 has 15 residues. The germline gives CDR1 KGHSY, CDR2 FQNENV. Trimming left V 0 bases short and J 3 bases short, with 11 bases between. The DNA of the CDR3 is TGTGCCAGCAGCCAATCCGGGGGAGGACACACTGAAGCTTTCTTT. Translated, it gives CASSQSGGGHTEAFF. The whole variable domain, remainder taken from reference TRBV16 and TRBJ1-1, is GEEVAQTPKHLVRGEGQKAKLYCAPIKGHSYVFWYQQVLKNEFKFLISFQNENVFDETGMPKERFSAKCLPNSPCSLEIQATKLEDSAVYFCASSQSGGGHTEAFFGQGTRLTVV.

The J gene is TRBJ2-6, the V gene TRBV7-3, with 9 positions matching TRBD1. CDR1 SGHTA and CDR2 FQGTGA come from the germline V gene. Trimming took 2 bases from V and 3 from J; bases not matched to a gene: 5. The CDR3 totals 17 residues. The CDR3: CASSLVGQGGGANVLTF. For the CDR3, the DNA is TGTGCCAGCAGCTTAGTGGGACAGGGTGGTGGGGCCAACGTCCTGACTTTC.

The table lists this clone with a count of one. The chain recombines TRBV28 with TRBJ1-6, with D tentatively TRBD1 (5 bases). Germline V gene sequence: CDR1 MDHEN, CDR2 SYDVKM. This CDR3 has 19 residues. Trimming pared 5 bases from V and 6 bases from J, leaving 26 bases between. CDR3 bases: TGTGCCAGCAGTCCCCTGTTCGGCAGGGCCCCCCTTGTTAATTCACCCCTCCACTTT. Translated: CASSPLFGRAPLVNSPLHF.

The chain links TRBV20-1 to TRBJ1-2; D uncertain. The germline gives CDR1 DFQATT, CDR2 SNEGSKA (reference sequence). The CDR3 extends over 10 amino acids. Trimming shortened V by 7 bases and J by 4 bases, and 7 bases separated the two germline ends. CDR3 sequence: CSGGIYGYTF. The CDR3, as DNA: TGCAGTGGCGGGATCTATGGCTACACCTTC.

The chain combines TRBV4-2 with TRBJ2-7; weak D call: TRBD2 (5 bases). The V gene lost 1 base and the J gene lost 4 bases, with 17 bases spanning the gap. Germline values: CDR1 LGHNA, CDR2 YNFKEQ. This CDR3 is built from 16 residues. The CDR3 DNA reads as TGTGCCAGCAGCCAAGTTTCCGGGGAAATACCGTACGAGCAGTACTTC. Its protein is CASSQVSGEIPYEQYF.